The 14 T cell receptor beta chains below were found in one sample sequenced in a study of shared clonotypes between healthy human individuals. Data came from immunoSEQ multiplex PCR; TCRdb stores just in-frame clones and leaves some out. The sample includes some 2,500,000 clones, 93% of them seen just once. Sequencing used naive CD4+ T cells from PBMCs. Subset reported: CD45RA+ positively selected. Receptor source: a man aged 18 to 30 in good health. Some clones in this sample may be carry-over from other donors' samples.

The chain links TRBV27 to TRBJ2-6, with D perhaps given as TRBD1 or TRBD2 (5 bases each). V lost 1 base and J lost 0, with 28 bases in between. The length of the CDR3 is 23 residues. Germline CDR1 and CDR2: MNHEY and SMNVEV (reference sequence). CDR3 protein: CASSLYPLDVRGRVLSGANVLTF. CDR3 DNA: TGTGCCAGCAGTTTATACCCCCTTGACGTGAGGGGAAGGGTCCTCTCTGGGGCCAACGTCCTGACTTTC.

Regarding this clone: Other DNA sequences in this sample translate to the same CDR3. CDR3 nucleotide sequence: TGTGCCAGCAGTGAAGTGGGAGGCAATCAGCCCCAGCATTTT. Translated, it gives CASSEVGGNQPQHF. The J gene is TRBJ1-5, the V gene TRBV6-1; D remains unclear. V shed 1 base and J shed 2 bases, with 6 bases lying between them. The CDR3 runs 14 residues. Per the germline V gene, CDR1 is MNHNS and CDR2 is SASEGT.

The chain links TRBV28 to TRBJ2-7; 10 nucleotides agree with TRBD1. The CDR3 runs to 18 residues. Trimming removed 1 base from V and 7 bases from J; junction bases left unmatched: 16. The germline gives CDR1 MDHEN, CDR2 SYDVKM. CDR3 in DNA: TGTGCCAGCAGTTTATTGACGGGACAGGGGACCTTACGTGGGGAGCAGTACTTC. It yields the protein CASSLLTGQGTLRGEQYF.

The chain employs TRBV7-9 and TRBJ2-5, with D possibly called TRBD1 or TRBD2 (6 bases each). The CDR3 extends over 15 amino acids. CDR1 is SEHNR, CDR2 FQNEAQ, per germline (reference sequence). V lost 3 bases to trimming and J lost 1 base, with 12 bases between them. The CDR3 bases are TGTGCCAGCAGCTTTCTAGGGGGGTTCCAAGAGACCCAGTACTTC. This encodes CASSFLGGFQETQYF.

The J gene is TRBJ2-3, the V gene TRBV5-1, with D hard to call. The CDR3 loop spans 13 amino acids. Germline CDR1 is SGHRS and CDR2 is YFSETQ. Trimming took off 6 bases at V and 2 bases at J, with 10 bases between the two ends. CDR3 sequence (DNA): TGCGCCAGCAACTCTAAACCCACAGATACGCAGTATTTT. It specifies CASNSKPTDTQYF.

The V call is TRBV29-1, the J call TRBJ2-1, with 10 bases matching TRBD1. Trimming removed 8 bases from V and 9 bases from J; junction bases left unmatched: 13. CDR3 length: 14 amino acids. In germline, CDR1 is SQVTM, CDR2 ANQGSEA. The CDR3 DNA reads as TGCAGCACTACTCGACAGGGGGCGATTCCTGAGCAGTTCTTC. It specifies CSTTRQGAIPEQFF.

The chain uses TRBV4-2 and TRBJ2-5, with a possible D match to TRBD1 (6 bases). CDR1 is LGHNA and CDR2 is YNFKEQ in the germline V gene. V was shortened by 4 bases and J by 2 bases, with 23 bases between the two germline ends. The CDR3 extends over 18 amino acids. The CDR3 is CASSPSGVTRTFQETQYF. The CDR3 nucleotides are TGTGCCAGCAGCCCCTCAGGGGTAACCAGGACCTTTCAAGAGACCCAGTACTTC.

This clone has more than one count but fewer than ten. This sequence joins TRBV14 and TRBJ1-4; TRBD1 matches 8 bases. This CDR3 is built from 11 residues. Germline loops: CDR1 SGHDN, CDR2 FVKESK. Germline trimming cut 5 bases from V and 13 bases from J; bases unmatched to any gene: 3. CDR3 residues: CASSAQGGLFF. The CDR3 region has the DNA TGTGCCAGCAGCGCACAGGGGGGACTGTTTTTT.

This clone came up once. The identical CDR3 is also encoded by other nucleotide sequences in the sample. The rearrangement uses TRBV7-9 and TRBJ2-1; 13 bases fit TRBD2. Germline trimming cut 5 bases from V and 2 bases from J; bases unmatched to any gene: 3. CDR3 length: 16 residues. CDR1 is SEHNR and CDR2 is FQNEAQ in the germline V gene (reference sequence). Written as DNA, the CDR3 is TGTGCCAGCAGCCCGACTAGCGGGAGGACCTACAATGAGCAGTTCTTC. Translated: CASSPTSGRTYNEQFF.

This chain connects TRBV11-2 to TRBJ2-7; D is perhaps TRBD1 (7 bases). The CDR3 covers 15 residues. Germline V gene lookup returns CDR1 SGHAT and CDR2 FQNNGV. V was trimmed by 0 bases and J by 3 bases, leaving 12 bases between them. The CDR3 protein is CASSLEAGGGYEQYF. The CDR3, as DNA: TGTGCCAGCAGCTTAGAGGCAGGGGGAGGCTACGAGCAGTACTTC.

In nucleotides, the CDR3 is TGTGCCTGGAAGACCTACACAGATACGCAGTATTTT. Translating it yields CAWKTYTDTQYF. V usage is TRBV30 and J usage is TRBJ2-3; D uncertain. With 4 bases removed from V and 2 bases from J, the gap between germline ends came to 7 bases. The CDR3 runs to 12 residues. Germline-derived CDR1 and CDR2 are GTSNPN and SVGIG (reference sequence).

About this clone: The sample contains more than one DNA sequence encoding this CDR3. The genes are TRBV9 and TRBJ1-3, with TRBD1 matching 8 bases. Unmatched junction bases numbered 2, after V lost 3 bases and J lost 3 bases. Germline CDR1 is SGDLS and CDR2 is YYNGEE. The CDR3 runs 14 residues. The CDR3 loop is CASSAGQGGNTIYF. CDR3 sequence (DNA): TGTGCCAGCAGCGCTGGACAGGGTGGAAACACCATATATTTT.

The chain combines TRBV5-4 with TRBJ1-1, with 7 positions matching TRBD1. The germline gives CDR1 SGHNT, CDR2 YYREEE (reference sequence). V gave up 3 bases and J gave up 2 bases; unmatched junction bases: 7. The CDR3 is made up of 15 amino acids. The CDR3 sequence: CASSSINRGNTEAFF. CDR3 coding DNA: TGTGCCAGCAGCTCAATTAACAGGGGCAACACTGAAGCTTTCTTT.

The chain recombines TRBV7-8 with TRBJ2-7; TRBD2 aligns across 10 bases. Germline V gene data show CDR1 as SGHVS and CDR2 as FQNEAQ. This CDR3 is built from 16 residues. With V trimmed by 3 bases and J by 5 bases, 10 bases remained unmatched. The CDR3 DNA follows: TGTGCCAGCAGCTTCCGTTCAAGCGGGAGGGCCGACGAGCAGTACTTC. Its protein is CASSFRSSGRADEQYF.